Listed here are 5 T cell receptor beta chains from one sample, sequenced in a study of blood T cell repertoires in COVID-19. TCRdb's copy holds only in-frame clones and misses some; the assay was immunoSEQ multiplex PCR. This table has 200,000 to 300,000 clones, 85% appearing once. The sequenced sample consisted of peripheral blood. The receptor source for this set is a woman in her sixties or seventies with active or convalescent COVID-19.

This clone was detected only a few times. J is TRBJ2-5 and V is TRBV5-1, with TRBD2 identical over 8 bases. Germline V gene data show CDR1 as SGHRS and CDR2 as YFSETQ. The V and J ends lost 4 bases and 0 bases, in that order; junction bases with no gene match: 5. This CDR3 has 15 amino acids. The CDR3 is CASSISGANQETQYF. Here the CDR3 DNA reads TGCGCCAGCAGCATTAGCGGGGCCAACCAAGAGACCCAGTACTTC.

The chain has TRBV19 and TRBJ1-1, with unresolved D. Trimming took off 5 bases at V and 5 bases at J, with 12 bases between the two ends. In germline, CDR1 is LNHDA, CDR2 SQIVND (reference sequence). This CDR3 is built from 13 residues. CDR3 nucleotides: TGTGCCAGTAGTGACCTCCGGGGTACTGAAGCTTTCTTT. As protein: CASSDLRGTEAFF.

The V call is TRBV11-3, the J call TRBJ2-7, with a tentative D call TRBD1 (5 bases). Germline lookup yields CDR1 SGHNT and CDR2 YENEEA. The V gene lost 3 bases and the J gene lost 0 bases, with 18 bases spanning the gap. This CDR3 has 17 amino acids. The CDR3 protein is CASSLGPLGLNSYEQYF. Written as DNA, the CDR3 is TGTGCCAGCAGCTTGGGGCCCTTGGGGCTTAACTCCTACGAGCAGTACTTC.

J is TRBJ1-1 and V is TRBV28; perhaps TRBD1 as D (6 bases). The ends were cut back, 5 bases at V and 3 bases at J, with 25 bases in the middle. The CDR3 spans 18 residues. The germline V gene has CDR1 MDHEN and CDR2 SYDVKM. For the CDR3, the DNA is TGTGCCAGCAGTCCCCCAGGGGCAGGGCTTAGTCAGTACACTGAAGCTTTCTTT. Protein: CASSPPGAGLSQYTEAFF.

As to this clone: The junction and the germline gene differ at one end; a read error may be behind it. The chain couples TRBV18 to TRBJ2-7; TRBD1 agrees at 12 bases. The CDR3 sequence is 15 residues long. Germline values: CDR1 KGHSH, CDR2 LQKENI. The CDR3 sequence is CAGSPGTGGAYEQYF. The CDR3 bases are TGTGCCGGCTCACCAGGGACAGGGGGCGCATACGAGCAGTACTTC.